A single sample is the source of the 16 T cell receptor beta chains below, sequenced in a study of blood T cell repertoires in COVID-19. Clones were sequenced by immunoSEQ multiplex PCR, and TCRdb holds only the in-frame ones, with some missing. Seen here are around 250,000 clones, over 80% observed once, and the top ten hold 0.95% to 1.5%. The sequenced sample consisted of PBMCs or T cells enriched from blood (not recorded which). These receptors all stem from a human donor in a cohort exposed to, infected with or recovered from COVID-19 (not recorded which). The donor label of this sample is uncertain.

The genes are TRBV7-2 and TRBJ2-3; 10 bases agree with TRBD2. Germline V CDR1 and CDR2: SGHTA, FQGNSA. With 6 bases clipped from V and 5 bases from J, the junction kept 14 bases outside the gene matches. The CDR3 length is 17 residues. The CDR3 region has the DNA TGTGCCAGCAGGGTCCGGCTAGCGGGGGCTTCGGGAGATACGCAGTATTTT. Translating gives CASRVRLAGASGDTQYF.

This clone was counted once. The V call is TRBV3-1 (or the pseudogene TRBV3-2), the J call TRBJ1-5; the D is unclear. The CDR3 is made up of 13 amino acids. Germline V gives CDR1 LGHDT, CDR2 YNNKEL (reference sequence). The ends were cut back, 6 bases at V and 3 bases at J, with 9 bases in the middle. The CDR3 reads CASRAGVNQPQHF. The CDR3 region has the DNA TGTGCCAGCAGGGCCGGGGTCAATCAGCCCCAGCATTTT.

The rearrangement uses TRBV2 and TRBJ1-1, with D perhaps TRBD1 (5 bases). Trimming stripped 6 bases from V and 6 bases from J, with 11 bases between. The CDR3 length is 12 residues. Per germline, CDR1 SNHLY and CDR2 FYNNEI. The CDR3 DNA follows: TGTGCCAGCAGGGCGGGACGGGCTGAAGCTTTCTTT. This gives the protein CASRAGRAEAFF.

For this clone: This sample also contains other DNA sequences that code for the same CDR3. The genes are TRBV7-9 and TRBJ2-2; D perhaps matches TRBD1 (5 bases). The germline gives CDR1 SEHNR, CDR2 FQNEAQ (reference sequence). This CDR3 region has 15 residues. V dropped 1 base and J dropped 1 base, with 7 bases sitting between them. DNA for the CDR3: TGTGCCAGCAGCTTAGGGCAGGGGAACACCGGGGAGCTGTTTTTT. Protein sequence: CASSLGQGNTGELFF.

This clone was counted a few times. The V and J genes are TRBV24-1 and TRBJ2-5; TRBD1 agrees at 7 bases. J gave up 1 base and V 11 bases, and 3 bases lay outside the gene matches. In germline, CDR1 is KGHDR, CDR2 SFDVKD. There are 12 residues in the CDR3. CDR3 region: CAIRQGQETQYF. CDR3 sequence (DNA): TGTGCCATCAGACAGGGCCAAGAGACCCAGTACTTC.

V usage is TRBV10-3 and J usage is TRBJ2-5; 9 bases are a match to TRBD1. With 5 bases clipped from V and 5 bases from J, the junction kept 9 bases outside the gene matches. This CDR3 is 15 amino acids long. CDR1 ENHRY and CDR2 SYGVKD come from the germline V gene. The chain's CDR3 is CAISTGTGSSETQYF. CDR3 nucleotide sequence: TGTGCCATCAGTACCGGGACAGGGTCGTCCGAGACCCAGTACTTC.

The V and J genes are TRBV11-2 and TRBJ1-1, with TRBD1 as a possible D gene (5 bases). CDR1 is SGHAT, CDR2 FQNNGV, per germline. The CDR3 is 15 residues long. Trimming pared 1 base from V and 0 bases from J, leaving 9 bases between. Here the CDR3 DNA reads TGTGCCAGCAGCTTAGGTGGAGGGGTGAACACTGAAGCTTTCTTT. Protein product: CASSLGGGVNTEAFF.

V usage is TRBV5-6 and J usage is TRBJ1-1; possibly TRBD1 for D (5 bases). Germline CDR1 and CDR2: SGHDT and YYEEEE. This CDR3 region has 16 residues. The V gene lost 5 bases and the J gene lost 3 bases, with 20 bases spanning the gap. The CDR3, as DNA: TGTGCCAGCAGGCCTACAGGTTACGGAGGGTACACTGAAGCTTTCTTT. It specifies CASRPTGYGGYTEAFF.

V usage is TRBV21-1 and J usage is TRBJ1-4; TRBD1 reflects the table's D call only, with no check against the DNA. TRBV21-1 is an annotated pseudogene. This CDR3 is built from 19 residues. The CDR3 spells CASSKETGVRMGNNEKLFF. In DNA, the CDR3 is TGTGCCAGCAGCAAAGAAACAGGGGTTCGTATGGGTAATAATGAAAAACTGTTTTTT.

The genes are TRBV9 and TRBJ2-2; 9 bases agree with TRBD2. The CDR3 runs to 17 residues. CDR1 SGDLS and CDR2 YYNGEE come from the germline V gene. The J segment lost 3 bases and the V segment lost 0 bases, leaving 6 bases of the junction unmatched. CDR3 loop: CASSVVSGGAYTGELFF. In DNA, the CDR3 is TGTGCCAGCAGCGTAGTTAGCGGGGGCGCTTACACCGGGGAGCTGTTTTTT.

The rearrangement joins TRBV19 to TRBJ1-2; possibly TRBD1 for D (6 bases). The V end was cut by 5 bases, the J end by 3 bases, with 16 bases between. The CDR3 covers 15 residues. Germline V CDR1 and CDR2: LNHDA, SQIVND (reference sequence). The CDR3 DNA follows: TGTGCCAGTAGTGGGTGGAACAGGGATGACTATGGCTACACCTTC. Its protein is CASSGWNRDDYGYTF.

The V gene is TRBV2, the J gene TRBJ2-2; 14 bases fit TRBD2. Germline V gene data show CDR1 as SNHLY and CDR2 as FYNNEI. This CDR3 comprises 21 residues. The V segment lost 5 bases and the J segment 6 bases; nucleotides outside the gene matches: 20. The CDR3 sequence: CASSPPPGLAGGSGYPGELFF. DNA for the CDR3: TGTGCCAGCAGTCCCCCCCCCGGACTAGCGGGGGGAAGTGGGTATCCCGGGGAGCTGTTTTTT.

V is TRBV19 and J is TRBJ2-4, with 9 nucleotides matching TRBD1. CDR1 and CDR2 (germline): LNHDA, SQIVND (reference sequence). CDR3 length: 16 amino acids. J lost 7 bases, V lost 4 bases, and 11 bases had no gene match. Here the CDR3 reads CASSTLQGASGNIQYF. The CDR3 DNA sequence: TGTGCCAGTAGTACCCTACAGGGGGCCTCTGGTAACATTCAGTACTTC.

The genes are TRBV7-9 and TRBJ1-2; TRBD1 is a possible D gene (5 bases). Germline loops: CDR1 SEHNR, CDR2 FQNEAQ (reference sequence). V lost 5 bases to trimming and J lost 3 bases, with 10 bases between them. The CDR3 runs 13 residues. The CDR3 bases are TGTGCCAGCAGCCAACAGGAAGACTATGGCTACACCTTC. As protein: CASSQQEDYGYTF.

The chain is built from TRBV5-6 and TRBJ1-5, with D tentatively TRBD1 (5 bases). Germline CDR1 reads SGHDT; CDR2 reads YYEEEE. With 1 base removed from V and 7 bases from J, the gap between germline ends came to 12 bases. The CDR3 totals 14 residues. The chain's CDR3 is CASSLWGGRQPQHF. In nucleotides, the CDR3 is TGTGCCAGCAGCTTGTGGGGGGGACGGCAGCCCCAGCATTTT.

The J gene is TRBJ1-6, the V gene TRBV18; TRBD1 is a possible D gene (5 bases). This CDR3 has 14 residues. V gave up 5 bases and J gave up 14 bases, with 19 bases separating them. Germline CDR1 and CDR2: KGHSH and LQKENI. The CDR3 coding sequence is TGTGCCAGCTCAACCCGGCAGGGCAGCCTAACCCTCCACTTT. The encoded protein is CASSTRQGSLTLHF.